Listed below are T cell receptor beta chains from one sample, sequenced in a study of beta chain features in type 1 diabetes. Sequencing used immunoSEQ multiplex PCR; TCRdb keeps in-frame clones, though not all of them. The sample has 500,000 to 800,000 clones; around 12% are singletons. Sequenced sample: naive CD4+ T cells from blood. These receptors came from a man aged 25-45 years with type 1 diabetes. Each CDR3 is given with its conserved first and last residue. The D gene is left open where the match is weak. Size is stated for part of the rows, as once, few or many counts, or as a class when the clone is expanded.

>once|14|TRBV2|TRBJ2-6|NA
TGTGCCAGCACCCCTAACTCTGGGGCCAACGTCCTGACTTTC
CASTPNSGANVLTF
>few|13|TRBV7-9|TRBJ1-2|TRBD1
TGTGCCAGCAGCGCGGGACAGACCTATGGCTACACCTTC
CASSAGQTYGYTF
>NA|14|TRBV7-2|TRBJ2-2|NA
TGTGCCAGCAGCCCCACAGCGAACACCGGGGAGCTGTTTTTT
CASSPTANTGELFF
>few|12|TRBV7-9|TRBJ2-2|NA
TGTGCCAGCAGCTCTGACACCGGGGAGCTGTTTTTT
CASSSDTGELFF
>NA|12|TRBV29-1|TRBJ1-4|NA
TGCAGCGTTCTTACCCACGTCGAAAAACTGTTTTTT
CSVLTHVEKLFF
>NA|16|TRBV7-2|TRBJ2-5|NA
TGTGCCAGCAGCCTAAATGGCTTCTGGTCCCAAGAGACCCAGTACTTC
CASSLNGFWSQETQYF
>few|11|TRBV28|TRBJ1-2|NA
TGTGCCAGCGGGACAAACTATGGCTACACCTTC
CASGTNYGYTF
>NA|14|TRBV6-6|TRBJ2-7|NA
TGTGCCAGCAGTTACAGGTCGGGTTCGAACGAGCAGTACTTC
CASSYRSGSNEQYF
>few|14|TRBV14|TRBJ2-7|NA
TGTGCCAGCAGCCAGATAGGTACGAGCTACGAGCAGTACTTC
CASSQIGTSYEQYF
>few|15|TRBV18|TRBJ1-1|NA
TGTGCCAGCTCACCGGGACCGCGGGGGAACACTGAAGCTTTCTTT
CASSPGPRGNTEAFF
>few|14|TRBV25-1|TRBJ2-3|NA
TGTGCCAGCAGTGAACCCGTCAGCACAGATACGCAGTATTTT
CASSEPVSTDTQYF
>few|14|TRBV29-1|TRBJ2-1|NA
TGCAGCGCCGAGGGGGGGGCACACTACAATGAGCAGTTCTTC
CSAEGGAHYNEQFF
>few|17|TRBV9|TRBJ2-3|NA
TGTGCCAGCAGCTCATCCCGAGCACAGCTTAGCACAGATACGCAGTATTTT
CASSSSRAQLSTDTQYF
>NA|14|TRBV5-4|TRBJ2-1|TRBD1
TGTGCCACCCGACAGGGATCCTCCTACAATGAGCAGTTCTTC
CATRQGSSYNEQFF
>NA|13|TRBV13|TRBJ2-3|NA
TGTGCCAGCAGCTTTAACCGGGGAGATACGCAGTATTTT
CASSFNRGDTQYF
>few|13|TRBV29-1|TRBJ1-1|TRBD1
TGCAGCGTTGGGTCAGGGGGCCTGACTGAAGCTTTCTTT
CSVGSGGLTEAFF
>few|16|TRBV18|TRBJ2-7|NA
TGTGCCAGCTCACCAGGGCAGGTCGGGTACGGCTACGAGCAGTACTTC
CASSPGQVGYGYEQYF
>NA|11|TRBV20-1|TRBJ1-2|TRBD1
TGCAGTGCTAGGACAGGGGCTGGCTACACCTTC
CSARTGAGYTF
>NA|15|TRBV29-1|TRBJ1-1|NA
TGCAGCGTACGAATATTGGACAGAGGATTCCCTGAAGCTTTCTTT
CSVRILDRGFPEAFF
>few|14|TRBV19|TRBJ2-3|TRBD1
TGTGCCAGTAACGGGGGACAGGGAACAGATACGCAGTATTTT
CASNGGQGTDTQYF